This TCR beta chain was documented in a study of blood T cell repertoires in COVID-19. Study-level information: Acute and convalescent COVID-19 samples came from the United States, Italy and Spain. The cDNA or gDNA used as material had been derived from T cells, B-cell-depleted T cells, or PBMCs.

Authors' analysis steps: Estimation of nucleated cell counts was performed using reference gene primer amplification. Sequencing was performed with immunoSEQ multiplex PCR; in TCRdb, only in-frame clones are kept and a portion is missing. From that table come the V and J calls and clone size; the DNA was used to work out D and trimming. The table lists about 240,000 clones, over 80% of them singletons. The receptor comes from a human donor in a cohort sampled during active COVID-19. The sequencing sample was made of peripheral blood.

The CDR3 protein is CASSQDGTSVYNEQFF. The CDR3 region has the DNA TGCGCCAGCAGCCAAGATGGGACTAGCGTTTACAATGAGCAGTTCTTC. The chain joins TRBV4-1 to TRBJ2-1, with 10 bases identical to TRBD2. The CDR3 length is 16 residues. V gave up 0 bases and J gave up 4 bases; unmatched junction bases: 3. In germline, CDR1 is MGHRA, CDR2 YSYEKL.